The subject of this entry is one TCR beta chain. This clonotype has more than one count but fewer than ten. It lacks a known antigen. The input lacks base qualities; no much larger clone sits a single base away. The donors were some 36 Caucasian individuals from Russia, aged 6 to 90 years, who were systemically healthy. Each donor gave ten milliliters of peripheral blood, drawn into EDTA-treated Vacutainer tubes. Ficoll-Paque density-gradient centrifugation was used to isolate PBMCs, with at least 6.5 million per sample. Total RNA, at least 5.5 micrograms per sample, was extracted from PBMCs with Trizol reagent. Naive CD45RAhigh/CD27high T cell percentages were measured by flow cytometry on a PBMC aliquot from every donor. The method behind the library was 5' RACE. The sequencing machine was an Illumina HiSeq 2500. The second PCR ran for roughly 7 to 11 cycles and used a J-beta primer mix along with a sample-barcoded 5' primer. A template-switch 5' adaptor carrying 12 random nucleotides introduced a unique molecular identifier onto each TCR beta cDNA molecule. Each sample yielded at least 3 million CDR3-containing paired-end reads. First-strand cDNA synthesis was performed from all RNA using the Mint cDNA synthesis kit, with priming by a TRBC-specific oligonucleotide. All cDNA was treated with uracil-DNA glycosylase and then went through a first 18-cycle PCR with the universal primers M1SS and BC2_uni_R. As for how the authors treated the data: For normalization, 1 million high-quality reads, each with a distinct molecular identifier, were randomly selected from each sample. Reads with shared molecular identifiers were discarded instead of being binned into consensus sequences. MiTCR, run with a Q25 quality threshold and the strictest error-elimination algorithm, handled CDR3 identification, clonotype clustering and error correction. A nonparametric unseen species model with Euler transformation was used to estimate lower-bound total TCR beta diversity. TCRdb's own reprocessing of the public reads used fastp at Q25 and MiXCR and kept productive beta chains. Every entry covers one CDR3 protein and lists the most common genes and DNA from its rows. TCRdb's processing, not the study's, gives the V and J calls here. The sample contains around 1.7 million distinct CDR3 sequences, approximately 30% of them found a single time. Jointly, the top ten make up less than 9.5% of the sample.

The data stem from a study of blood T cells in healthy people across ages (dated by TCRdb to 2015 to 2017). General notes on the study: In model experiments, template switching captured about one uniquely barcoded TCR beta cDNA molecule for every two T cells. To track age-related changes in TCR beta repertoire diversity, the study relied on deep sequencing normalized with unique cDNA molecular identifiers. Four age groups were formed from the donors: young (average about 16 years), middle-aged (approximately 41), aged (approximately 60) and long-lived (82). To avoid experimental bias, donors of different ages were randomly spread across the sequencing lanes. Using the same blood draw, the study looked at two additional independent replicas of 1 million unique cDNA reads for two donors, one aged 18 to 30 and the other aged 80 or older.

V is pared back by 4 bases and J by 6 bases, with 19 bases lying between the germline termini. The CDR1 and CDR2 encoded by the germline V gene are SGHRS and YFSETQ. From the cysteine up to the phenylalanine, the CDR3 has a length of 15 residues. Of all the DNA, just the CDR3 is kept, 45 bases in frame from base 1. Study-level results and caveats: Conclusive comparison of naive and antigen-experienced compartments was prevented by the profiling of bulk unsorted PBMCs. The percentage of naive T cells measured by flow cytometry correlated strongly with observed TCR beta diversity. Estimates of total diversity from one million sequenced T cells were regarded as lower bounds and underestimates. Because the CMV infection status of the donors was unknown, age-related changes in expanded clonotypes may potentially have been confounded. As age increased, observed TCR beta diversity per million T cells dropped in a roughly linear way, and a significant reduction was already evident by age 40. Compared with the aged group, the long-lived group had more naive CD4+ T cells, fewer expanded clones and increased TCR diversity, suggesting age selection.

The chain couples TRBV5-1 to TRBJ1-2; the D gene cannot be named for sure. The sequencing sample was made of blood. The receptor comes from a young woman in good health. The CDR3 has the sequence CASSPDDPTTDGYTF. The DNA is as follows: TGCGCCAGCAGCCCCGACGACCCAACTACCGATGGCTACACCTTC.